Sequencing of this T cell receptor beta chain was carried out in a study of graft-versus-host responses after intestinal transplantation (dated by TCRdb to the early 2020s). As for the study more broadly: Multivisceral, liver-intestinal, or isolated intestinal transplants were received by the recipients. Anti-thymocyte globulin induction was given to all recipients, followed by maintenance tacrolimus and steroids for 3 to 4 years. Graft-versus-host and host-versus-graft alloreactive T cell clones were tracked in the graft, circulation and bone marrow after intestinal transplantation using bulk TCR-beta CDR3 sequencing. Alloreactive clones were identified by sequencing pre-transplant mixed lymphocyte reaction products and comparing these products with unstimulated pre-transplant donor and recipient T cells. The cohort enrolled about 23 intestinal transplant recipients, one of whom was a retransplant, and a few patients without pretransplant specimens were excluded. Donor T cell macrochimerism was defined as a peak of at least 4% donor T cells among recipient peripheral blood mononuclear cells. Instead of going to the commercial service, samples from a few later patients were sequenced in-house on an Illumina MiSeq and processed with MiXCR. Here is what the overall study found, with its caveats: Patients with donor T cell macrochimerism had high GvH to HvG T cell clonal ratios in their allografts. GvH clones turned up in recipient bone marrow, with some appearing earlier in ileal mucosa or blood, a pattern consistent with an intestinal mucosal origin. The conclusions were limited by the relatively low number and heterogeneity of the intestinal transplant patients. Early after transplant, peak levels of circulating GvH clones were found to be associated with declines in HvG clones.

The CDR3 sequence holds 13 residues, the cysteine and phenylalanine included. Here the CDR3 DNA is all that survives: 39 bases in frame from base 1. V was cut back by 2 bases and J by 4 bases, leaving a gap of 8 bases between them. CDR1 and CDR2 are read off the germline V gene as MDHEN and SYDVKM. The library was prepared using the immunoSEQ multiplex PCR assay. In most patients, genomic DNA was isolated using the Qiagen DNeasy Blood and Tissue Kit and sent frozen to Adaptive Biotechnologies for TCR sequencing. For most patients, high-throughput TCR-beta CDR3 sequencing of genomic DNA was performed by Adaptive Biotechnologies. Per the source publication's procedure: TCR sequencing data were retrieved from Adaptive's ImmunoSEQ software for roughly 20 patients, whereas a few other patients were processed with MiXCR and VDJtools. To correct CD4 versus CD8 sorting errors, sequences present in both subsets at a frequency ratio below 5:1 were removed. CDR3 nucleotide sequences shared between donor and recipient were removed because their origin could not be assigned. At least 2-fold expansion over unstimulated cells and a minimum CFSE-low frequency of 0.002% (template counts) or 0.001% (read counts) were required for clones to be classified as alloreactive. Clones detected in sequenced pre-transplant spleen, lymph node, or MLR CFSE-low populations of the donor or recipient were defined as mappable. Cumulative frequency of alloreactive clones was calculated as a percentage of all sequences weighted by copy number. TCRdb obtained this table from immuneACCESS and retained in-frame rearrangements with V and J assigned. These tables miss some clones; where compared with another copy, unresolved V genes account for less than half of the shortfall, and the remainder is unexplained. V and J calls and clone size are given by that table; D and trimming were obtained from the DNA. Here the sample has approximately 77,000 clones; about 88% occur a single time. Roughly 0.31% of the sample is held by the ten biggest clonotypes.

As concerns this clone: Which antigen it targets is not known. The input lacks base qualities; no much larger clone sits a single base away.

The time point label, as the study defines it: cells obtained before transplantation from donor or recipient. CD3+CD4+ and CD3+CD8+ populations were FACS-sorted from unstimulated pre-transplant donor and recipient cells taken from spleen or lymph nodes. The receptor's source is a human donor who received an intestinal transplant. The sample in question was unstimulated CD4+ T cells sorted from spleen or lymph node cells, obtained before intestinal transplant. The receptor chain draws on TRBV28 and TRBJ1-1; the D gene assignment is ambiguous. The CDR3: CASSLQAGTEAFF. At the DNA level, the sequence is TGTGCCAGCAGTTTACAGGCGGGCACTGAAGCTTTCTTT.